This T cell receptor beta chain was obtained from a study of breast tumors, draining lymph nodes, adjacent tissues. The study, taken as a whole, reports: Data fit most tumor T cells coming from lymph node, expanding in tumor. That most tumor T cells come from lymph nodes remained unproven. Luminal-like breast cancer showed significantly higher tumor–nontumor repertoire similarity than basal-like. Tumor TCR diversity was below lymph nodes but above nontumor tissue.

A single record per CDR3 protein comes from TCRdb applying MiXCR to the multiplex PCR reads. In the table there are over 150,000 distinct CDR3 sequences, approximately 30% of which are singletons. Remarks on this clonotype: Its specificity is unknown.

CDR1 DFQATT and CDR2 SNEGSKA come from the germline V gene (reference sequence). J lost 0 bases, V lost 6 bases, and 6 bases had no gene match. This CDR3 has 14 amino acids. Breast cancer patients provided tissue from their axillary draining lymph nodes. This receptor was taken from a female donor with breast cancer. Some clones in this sample may be carry-over from other donors' samples. The J gene is TRBJ2-5, the V gene TRBV20-1, with 8 bases lining up with TRBD1. Sequencing used axillary lymph node tissue. CDR3 nucleotides: TGCAGTGCAGGGGCCAGGGGGCACCAAGAGACCCAGTACTTC. Translation: CSAGARGHQETQYF.